A selection of T cell receptor beta chains follows, all from one sample in a study of identical twins. TCRdb recomputed calls from the 5' RACE reads with MiXCR, one row per CDR3 protein. The sample contains 570,000 or so distinct CDR3 sequences, approximately 10% of which appear only once. This sample was shared with a second study, whose subject was yellow fever vaccine responses in identical twins.

The sample consisted of PBMCs. Receptor source: a woman aged 18-29 years in good health. Each CDR3 is given with its conserved first and last residue. A D gene is named only where the DNA matches it firmly. Clone size is shown for a subset of rows, as once, few, many or a class of expanded clone.

d_call: -; cdr3_length: 11; v_call: TRBV12-3/TRBV12-4; clone_size: many; j_call: TRBJ2-7; cdr3_nt: TGTGCCAGCAGTACAGTATACGAGCAGTACTTC; cdr3_aa: CASSTVYEQYF
d_call: TRBD2; cdr3_length: 13; v_call: TRBV27; clone_size: -; j_call: TRBJ2-7; cdr3_nt: TGTGCCAGCAGTTTACGCCCCGGGACTAGCGGCTACTTC; cdr3_aa: CASSLRPGTSGYF
d_call: -; cdr3_length: 13; v_call: TRBV29-1; clone_size: many; j_call: TRBJ2-1; cdr3_nt: TGCAGCGTTAACTCCCTTCCTTTGGGTGAGCAGTTCTTC; cdr3_aa: CSVNSLPLGEQFF
d_call: -; cdr3_length: 18; v_call: TRBV21-1; clone_size: once; j_call: TRBJ2-7; cdr3_nt: TGTGCCAGCAGTGATGGCAGGGAGGGACTAGCGTATATTCTGAAGCAGTACTTC; cdr3_aa: CASSDGREGLAYILKQYF
d_call: -; cdr3_length: 14; v_call: TRBV10-3; clone_size: many; j_call: TRBJ2-1; cdr3_nt: TGTGCCACCGGCATGGACAGCTCCTACAATGAGCAGTTCTTC; cdr3_aa: CATGMDSSYNEQFF
d_call: TRBD1; cdr3_length: 15; v_call: TRBV7-9; clone_size: many; j_call: TRBJ1-1; cdr3_nt: TGTGCCAGCAGCTCACAGGGGTTGATGAGCACTGAAGCTTTCTTT; cdr3_aa: CASSSQGLMSTEAFF
d_call: -; cdr3_length: 16; v_call: TRBV7-2; clone_size: many; j_call: TRBJ2-2; cdr3_nt: TGTGCCAGCAGCTTAGCGGGCGGGATAAACACCGGGGAGCTGTTTTTT; cdr3_aa: CASSLAGGINTGELFF
d_call: -; cdr3_length: 13; v_call: TRBV12-3/TRBV12-4; clone_size: few; j_call: TRBJ1-5; cdr3_nt: TGTGCCAGCAGTTTCGTAGGCAATCAGCCCCAGCATTTT; cdr3_aa: CASSFVGNQPQHF
d_call: TRBD2; cdr3_length: 14; v_call: TRBV12-3/TRBV12-4; clone_size: many; j_call: TRBJ2-7; cdr3_nt: TGTGCCAGCAGCTCAGGGAGGGGAGTACACGAGCAGTACTTC; cdr3_aa: CASSSGRGVHEQYF
d_call: -; cdr3_length: 17; v_call: TRBV28; clone_size: many; j_call: TRBJ1-2; cdr3_nt: TGTGCCAGCAGTTTATTACGGGGGGCTGTGATCAACTATGGCTACACCTTC; cdr3_aa: CASSLLRGAVINYGYTF
d_call: -; cdr3_length: 16; v_call: TRBV10-3; clone_size: many; j_call: TRBJ2-1; cdr3_nt: TGTGCCATCAGTCCCCAGCCCAGCAGCTCCTACAATGAGCAGTTCTTC; cdr3_aa: CAISPQPSSSYNEQFF
d_call: -; cdr3_length: 15; v_call: TRBV20-1; clone_size: few; j_call: TRBJ2-7; cdr3_nt: TGCAGTGCTAGAGATTTGGGGGGGCATCCCTACGAGCAGTACTTC; cdr3_aa: CSARDLGGHPYEQYF
d_call: -; cdr3_length: 13; v_call: TRBV7-2; clone_size: many; j_call: TRBJ2-2; cdr3_nt: TGTGCCGCCCAATGGAGTCCCACCGGGGAGCTGTTTTTT; cdr3_aa: CAAQWSPTGELFF
d_call: TRBD2; cdr3_length: 15; v_call: TRBV11-2; clone_size: few; j_call: TRBJ2-7; cdr3_nt: TGTGCCAGCAGCTTAGGGGAGCGGGGGACCTACGAGCAGTACTTC; cdr3_aa: CASSLGERGTYEQYF
d_call: TRBD1; cdr3_length: 16; v_call: TRBV5-1; clone_size: many; j_call: TRBJ1-2; cdr3_nt: TGCGCCAGCAGCTTGGTAGCGTTAGGGGACAGCTATGGCTACACCTTC; cdr3_aa: CASSLVALGDSYGYTF
d_call: -; cdr3_length: 13; v_call: TRBV12-3/TRBV12-4; clone_size: few; j_call: TRBJ1-2; cdr3_nt: TGTGCCAGCAGTTTAGCAGGCAGTTATATCTACACCTTC; cdr3_aa: CASSLAGSYIYTF
d_call: -; cdr3_length: 16; v_call: TRBV20-1; clone_size: -; j_call: TRBJ2-3; cdr3_nt: TGCAGTGCAACTCCGGAACTATCGGGGGCCACAGATACGCAGTATTTT; cdr3_aa: CSATPELSGATDTQYF
d_call: -; cdr3_length: 13; v_call: TRBV20-1; clone_size: many; j_call: TRBJ2-7; cdr3_nt: TGCAGTGCTACGTTTCTGGGCACCTACGAGCAGTACTTC; cdr3_aa: CSATFLGTYEQYF
d_call: TRBD2; cdr3_length: 18; v_call: TRBV27; clone_size: many; j_call: TRBJ2-2; cdr3_nt: TGTGCCAGCACCTTCGCGGGACTAGCTTACGGTCCGTCCGGGGAGCTGTTTTTT; cdr3_aa: CASTFAGLAYGPSGELFF
d_call: -; cdr3_length: 17; v_call: TRBV5-1; clone_size: many; j_call: TRBJ2-2; cdr3_nt: TGCGCCAGCAGCTGGCCGGACAGCCTTCCGAACACCGGGGAGCTGTTTTTT; cdr3_aa: CASSWPDSLPNTGELFF